Listed below are T cell receptor beta chains from one sample, sequenced in a study of immunodeficiency. Clones were sequenced by immunoSEQ multiplex PCR, and TCRdb holds only the in-frame ones, with some missing. The table lists 3,900 or so clones, approximately 89% of them singletons. Sequenced input: CD4+ T cells from blood. The receptors shown here come from a human donor in good health. CDR3s include the opening cysteine and the closing phenylalanine or tryptophan. D genes are given only for firm matches. Clone sizes are given selectively: once, few, many, or a class where the clone is expanded.

clone_size	v_call	d_call	j_call	cdr3_nt	cdr3_aa
.	TRBV19	TRBD2	TRBJ2-2	TGTGCCAGTAGTTCCCCGGGGGGGAAGAACACCGGGGAGCTGTTTTTT	CASSSPGGKNTGELFF
.	TRBV20-1	.	TRBJ2-1	TGCAGTGCTAGACGGAATGAGCAGTTCTTC	CSARRNEQFF
.	TRBV30	TRBD1	TRBJ1-2	TGTGCCTGGAGTGCACAGGGGTGGACTGGCTACACCTTC	CAWSAQGWTGYTF
.	TRBV27	TRBD1	TRBJ2-5	TGTGCCAGCAGTCCCCGAGGGGCGTTAGGGGGCGAGACCCAGTACTTC	CASSPRGALGGETQYF
.	TRBV4-1	.	TRBJ1-2	TGCGCCAGCAGCCAAGACACCCCCCATGGCTACACCTTC	CASSQDTPHGYTF
.	TRBV6-2/TRBV6-3	.	TRBJ2-4	TGTGCCAGCAGCGATCCCCGAGGGGGGTACAACATTCAGTACTTC	CASSDPRGGYNIQYF
.	TRBV20-1	.	TRBJ1-2	TGCAGTGCTAGTCAGTCCAACTATGGCTACACCTTC	CSASQSNYGYTF
.	TRBV2	.	TRBJ1-2	TGTGCCAGCAGTGAATCCACAGTAAACTATGGCTACACCTTC	CASSESTVNYGYTF
.	TRBV19	.	TRBJ1-2	TGTGCCAGTAGTCTGGGGAACTATGGCTACACCTTC	CASSLGNYGYTF
.	TRBV5-1	.	TRBJ2-2	TGCGCCAGCACTATGGGAACAGGCGCAGGGGCCGGGGAGCTGTTTTTT	CASTMGTGAGAGELFF
.	TRBV7-9	.	TRBJ2-1	TGTGCCAGCAGCTTAGAACCTCCCAATGAGCAGTTCTTC	CASSLEPPNEQFF
few	TRBV6-5	TRBD2	TRBJ2-7	TGTGCCAGCAGTTCTGCGGGAGGGGGATCCTACGAGCAGTACTTC	CASSSAGGGSYEQYF
.	TRBV7-9	.	TRBJ1-1	TGTGCCAGCAGCTTAGGGTTCTTGCGTGAAGCTTTCTTT	CASSLGFLREAFF
.	TRBV18	TRBD1	TRBJ1-1	TGTGCCAGCTCACCAAGAGAAGGGGGCGGAACTGAAGCTTTCTTT	CASSPREGGGTEAFF
.	TRBV3-1/TRBV3-2	TRBD1	TRBJ1-1	TGTGCCAGCGGCCGGGACAGGGGCACTGAAGCTTTCTTT	CASGRDRGTEAFF
.	TRBV19	.	TRBJ1-5	TGTGCCAGTAAACGGGGGCATGTTTGGAGCAATCAGCCCCAGCATTTT	CASKRGHVWSNQPQHF
.	TRBV2	.	TRBJ1-2	TGTGCCAGCATTCATACTAGGGGCCCCTATGGCTACACCTTC	CASIHTRGPYGYTF
.	TRBV5-1	TRBD1	TRBJ2-3	TGCGCCAGCAGCTGGGGGACAGGGAAGGGGACAGATACGCAGTATTTT	CASSWGTGKGTDTQYF
.	TRBV2	TRBD2	TRBJ2-5	TGTGCCAGCAGTGCGGGAGGGCCAGTGGAGACCCAGTACTTC	CASSAGGPVETQYF
.	TRBV5-5	TRBD1	TRBJ1-1	TGTGCCAGCAGAAACGCTCGGACAGGGGGACAGGGCACTGAAGCTTTCTTT	CASRNARTGGQGTEAFF
.	TRBV18	TRBD1	TRBJ2-7	TGTGCCAGCTCACCCTTACAGGGACAGGGTGTCGAGCAGTACTTC	CASSPLQGQGVEQYF
.	TRBV29-1	TRBD1	TRBJ1-1	TGCAGCGTTGGGAACAGGGGGCAGGACACTGAAGCTTTCTTT	CSVGNRGQDTEAFF
.	TRBV25-1	.	TRBJ2-1	TGTGCCAGCAGTGAATTACGGGACACTATCAATGAGCAGTTCTTC	CASSELRDTINEQFF
.	TRBV19	.	TRBJ2-2	TGTGCCAGTAGTATAGGGCAGGAGACCGGGGAGCTGTTTTTT	CASSIGQETGELFF
few	TRBV7-3	TRBD2	TRBJ2-7	TGTGCCAGCAGCGTGACTAGCGGGGACCTAACTTACACCTCCGAGCAGTACTTC	CASSVTSGDLTYTSEQYF
once	TRBV5-1	.	TRBJ1-1	TGCGCCAGCAGCTTCAGCTCAGGGGCGCACACTGAAGCTTTCTTT	CASSFSSGAHTEAFF
.	TRBV6-5	TRBD1	TRBJ2-7	TGTGCCAGCAGTTACTCGGTGACAGGGGCCTACGAGCAGTACTTC	CASSYSVTGAYEQYF
.	TRBV27	TRBD1	TRBJ2-7	TGTGCCAGCAGTCGATCCGGGACAGGGCCCTACGAGCAGTACTTC	CASSRSGTGPYEQYF
.	TRBV11-3	TRBD2	TRBJ2-3	TGTGCCAGCAGCCCCGATGGGGGGGCAGATACGCAGTATTTT	CASSPDGGADTQYF